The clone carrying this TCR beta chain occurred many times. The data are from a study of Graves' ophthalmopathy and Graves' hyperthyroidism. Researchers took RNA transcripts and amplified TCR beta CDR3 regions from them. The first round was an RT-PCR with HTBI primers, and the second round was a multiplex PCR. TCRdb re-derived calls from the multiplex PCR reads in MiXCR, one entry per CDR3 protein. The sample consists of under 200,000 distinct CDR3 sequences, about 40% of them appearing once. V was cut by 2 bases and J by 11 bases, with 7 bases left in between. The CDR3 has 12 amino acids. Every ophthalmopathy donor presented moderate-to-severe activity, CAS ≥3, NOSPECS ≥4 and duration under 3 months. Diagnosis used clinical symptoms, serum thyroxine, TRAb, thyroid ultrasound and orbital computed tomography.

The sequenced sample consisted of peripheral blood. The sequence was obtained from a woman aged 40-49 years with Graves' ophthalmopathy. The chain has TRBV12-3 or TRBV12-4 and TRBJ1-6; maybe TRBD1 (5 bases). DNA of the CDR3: TGTGCCAGCAGTTTACTGGGGGCACCCCTCCACTTT. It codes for CASSLLGAPLHF.